The present T cell receptor (beta chain) was sequenced within a study of post-analysis software for immune sequencing data. Findings of the study overall: Higher frequency in patients than in controls was seen for five TRBV segments, with TRBV5-6, TRBV5-1 and TRBV20-1 among them. F measure grouped same-batch samples tightly together.

cDNA libraries of TCR beta carried unique molecular identifiers. Between roughly 1 and 10 million T cells gave rise to around 500,000 cDNA molecules. Via MiXCR, TCRdb re-called the PCR reads, giving one row per CDR3 protein. The sample yields about 500,000 distinct CDR3 sequences, roughly 45% seen once. Concerning this clonotype: The antigen is not known.

CDR3 length equals 12 residues. Germline assignment: CDR1 SNHLY and CDR2 FYNNEI. With V trimmed by 8 bases and J by 5 bases, 5 bases remained unmatched. The clonotype was recovered from a girl aged 5-17 years with multiple sclerosis. Material for sequencing was blood. The chain has TRBV2 and TRBJ2-5; 7 bases fit TRBD2. CDR3 in amino acids: CASGGEGETQYF. The DNA for the CDR3 is TGTGCCAGCGGGGGGGAGGGGGAGACCCAGTACTTC.